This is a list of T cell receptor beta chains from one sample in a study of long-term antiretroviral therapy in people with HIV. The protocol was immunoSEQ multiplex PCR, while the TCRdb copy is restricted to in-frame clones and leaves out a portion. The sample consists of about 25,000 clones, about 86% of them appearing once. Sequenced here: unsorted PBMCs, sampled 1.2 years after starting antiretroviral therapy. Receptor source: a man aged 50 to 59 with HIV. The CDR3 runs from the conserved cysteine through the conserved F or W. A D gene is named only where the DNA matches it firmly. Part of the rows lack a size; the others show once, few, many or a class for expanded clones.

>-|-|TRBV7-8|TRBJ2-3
TGTGCCAGCAGCCCCGCCCCGGGGGACCCGTATTTT
CASSPAPGDPYF
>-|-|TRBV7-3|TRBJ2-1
TGTGCCAGCAGCTTACCCCCAATGAGTGAGCAGTTCTTC
CASSLPPMSEQFF
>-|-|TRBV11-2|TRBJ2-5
TGTGCCAGCAGCTTAGAGTGGGGGTCCTTGGAGACCCAGTACTTC
CASSLEWGSLETQYF
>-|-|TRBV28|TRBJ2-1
TGTGCCAGCAGTCACGGCCCGCTCCTCCACTCCTACAATGAGCAGTTCTTC
CASSHGPLLHSYNEQFF
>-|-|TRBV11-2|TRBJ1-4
TGTGCCAGCAGCTTTCGGGCTGGTGAAAAACTGTTTTTT
CASSFRAGEKLFF
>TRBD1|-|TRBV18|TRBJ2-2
TGTGCCAGCTCACCAGACAGGGTCGACACCGGGGAGCTGTTTTTT
CASSPDRVDTGELFF
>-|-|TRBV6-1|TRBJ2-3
TGTGCCAGCAGTGAAATTTACAGGAGCACAGATACGCAGTATTTT
CASSEIYRSTDTQYF
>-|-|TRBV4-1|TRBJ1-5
TGCGCCAGCAGCCAGGTTGACACTCCAAGCAATCAGCCCCAGCATTTT
CASSQVDTPSNQPQHF
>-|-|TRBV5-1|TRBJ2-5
TGCGCCAGCAGCCCCTACCTCACACCTTCCCAAGAGACCCAGTACTTC
CASSPYLTPSQETQYF
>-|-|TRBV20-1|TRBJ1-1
TGCAGTGCTAGAGGGAACACTGAAGCTTTCTTT
CSARGNTEAFF
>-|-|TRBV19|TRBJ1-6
TGTGCCAGTAGTATAGGGGATTCACCCCTCCACTTT
CASSIGDSPLHF
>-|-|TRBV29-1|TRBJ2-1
TGCAGCGGCAGGGTCTTCGATGAGCAGTTCTTC
CSGRVFDEQFF
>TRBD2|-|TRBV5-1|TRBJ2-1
TGCGCCAGCAGCTTGGCGGGGGGGCCCAGCTCCTACAATGAGCAGTTCTTC
CASSLAGGPSSYNEQFF
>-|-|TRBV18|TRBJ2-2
TGTGCCAGCTCACCCAAGGTCCCTCAGAACACCGGGGAGCTGTTTTTT
CASSPKVPQNTGELFF
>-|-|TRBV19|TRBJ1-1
TGTGCCAGTAGTGAAACCTTCAACACTGAAGCTTTCTTT
CASSETFNTEAFF
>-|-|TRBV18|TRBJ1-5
TGTGCCAGCTCACCTAATAAAGGGATCAATCAGCCCCAGCATTTT
CASSPNKGINQPQHF
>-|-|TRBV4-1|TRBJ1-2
TGCGCCAGCAGCCAAGAAGCGGCACGTAACTATGGCTACACCTTC
CASSQEAARNYGYTF
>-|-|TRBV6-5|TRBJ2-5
TGTGCCAGCAGTTACACACAGGGCAAGACCCAGTACTTC
CASSYTQGKTQYF
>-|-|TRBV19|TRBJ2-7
TGTGCCAGTAGTATGAGTCGGGCAAGGGGGCAGTACTTC
CASSMSRARGQYF
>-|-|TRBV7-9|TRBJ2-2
TGTGCCAGCAGCGGCCCGGGACACAGCACCGGGGAGCTGTTTTTT
CASSGPGHSTGELFF
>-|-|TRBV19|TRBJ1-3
TGTGCCAGTAGTCCTGGAAACACCATATATTTT
CASSPGNTIYF
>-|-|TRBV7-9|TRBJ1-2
TGTGCCAGCAGCTTTCCGTCGCGGGGCTACACCTTC
CASSFPSRGYTF
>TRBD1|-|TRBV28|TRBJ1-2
TGTGCCAGCAGTTTTCCCTCGTTATTAGGACAGGACAACTATGGCTACACCTTC
CASSFPSLLGQDNYGYTF
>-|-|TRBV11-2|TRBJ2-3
TGTGCCAGCAGCTTAGTTGGGGGGGCGAACACAGATACGCAGTATTTT
CASSLVGGANTDTQYF
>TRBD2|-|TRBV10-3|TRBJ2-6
TGTGCCATCAGTGGAGCGGGGGGGGTTTCAGGGGCCAACGTCCTGACTTTC
CAISGAGGVSGANVLTF
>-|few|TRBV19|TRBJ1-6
TGTGCCAGTAGTCCCAATCCACGACAGACAACTTCACCCCTCCACTTT
CASSPNPRQTTSPLHF
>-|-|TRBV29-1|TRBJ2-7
TGCAGCGTTGGGACAGAAGCCTACGAGCAGTACTTC
CSVGTEAYEQYF
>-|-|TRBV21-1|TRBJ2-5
TGTGCCAGCACCGGACTAGCGGGGGCCCCCGTTTTTGAGGAGACCCAGTACTTC
CASTGLAGAPVFEETQYF
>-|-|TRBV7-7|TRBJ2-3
TGTGCTAGCAGCTTTTCTTACAGGTCCCCCACAGATACGCAGTATTTT
CASSFSYRSPTDTQYF
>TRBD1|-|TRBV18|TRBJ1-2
TGTGCCAGCTCTACAGGGGGCGGCTATGGCTACACCTTC
CASSTGGGYGYTF
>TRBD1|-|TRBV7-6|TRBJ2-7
TGTGCCAGCAGCTTTGGGACAGGGGGATACGAGCAGTACTTC
CASSFGTGGYEQYF
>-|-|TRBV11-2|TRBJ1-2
TGTGCCAGCAGCCCTGCCGCGGGGGTAAACTATGGCTACACCTTC
CASSPAAGVNYGYTF
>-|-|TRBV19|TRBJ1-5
TGTGCCAGTAGTAGTGGGGGCCTAAATCAGCCCCAGCATTTT
CASSSGGLNQPQHF
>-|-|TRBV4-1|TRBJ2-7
TGCGCCAGCAGCCAGCCGGACAGTCCCTACGAGCAGTACTTC
CASSQPDSPYEQYF
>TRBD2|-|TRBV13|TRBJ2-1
TGTGCCAGCAGCCCCACGGGGCTAGCGGACTCCTCCTACAATGAGCAGTTCTTC
CASSPTGLADSSYNEQFF
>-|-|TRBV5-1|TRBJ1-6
TGCGCCAGCAGCTCCCTGGGGTCCTATAATTCACCCCTCCACTTT
CASSSLGSYNSPLHF
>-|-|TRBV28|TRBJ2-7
TGTGCCAGCAGTTTAACGGCAGGAAAGATCTACGAGCAGTACTTC
CASSLTAGKIYEQYF
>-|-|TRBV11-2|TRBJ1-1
TGTGCCAGCAGCTTAGGTGGCGGCGTATCCACTGAAGCTTTCTTT
CASSLGGGVSTEAFF
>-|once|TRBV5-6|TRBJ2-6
TGTGCCAGCAGCTTGGGGAAGGGGAGGTTCTCTGGGGCCAACGTCCTGACTTTC
CASSLGKGRFSGANVLTF
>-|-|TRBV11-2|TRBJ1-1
TGTGCCAGCAGCCCTCGGGCCCAGAACACTGAAGCTTTCTTT
CASSPRAQNTEAFF
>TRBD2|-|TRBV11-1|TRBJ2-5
TGTGCCAGCAGCTTAGATCAACCCCTGCGGGGGGGTTCCCAAGAGACCCAGTACTTC
CASSLDQPLRGGSQETQYF
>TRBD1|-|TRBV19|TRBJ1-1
TGTGCCAGTAGTTTCCGGGACAGGGTATCTGAAGCTTTCTTT
CASSFRDRVSEAFF
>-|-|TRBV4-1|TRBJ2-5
TGCGCCACCGGGACCTTCAAAGAGACCCAGTACTTC
CATGTFKETQYF
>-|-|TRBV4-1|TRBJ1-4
TGCGCCAGTCTCTCTCAGGGCGGCAGGAGGAATGAAAAACTGTTTTTT
CASLSQGGRRNEKLFF
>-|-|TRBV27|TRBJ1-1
TGTGCCAGCAGAGGTTCCACCGGACAGATGAACACTGAAGCTTTCTTT
CASRGSTGQMNTEAFF
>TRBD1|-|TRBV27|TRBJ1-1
TGTGCCAGCAGTTCCGGACAGGGGGCGGGGGACACTGAAGCTTTCTTT
CASSSGQGAGDTEAFF
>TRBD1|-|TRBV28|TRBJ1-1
TGTGCCAGCTACCCTCCGACCGGGACAGGGAATTCCATGAACACTGAAGCTTTCTTT
CASYPPTGTGNSMNTEAFF
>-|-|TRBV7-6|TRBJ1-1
TGTGCCAGCAGCTTAGCAGGGGAACAAGAAGCTTTCTTT
CASSLAGEQEAFF
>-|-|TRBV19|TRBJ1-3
TGTGCCAGTAGTGCCCTCAGGGGAACTGGAAACACCATATATTTT
CASSALRGTGNTIYF
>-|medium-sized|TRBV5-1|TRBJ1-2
TGCGCCAGCCGCCTGGTTCAACTGGACTATGGCTACACCTTC
CASRLVQLDYGYTF
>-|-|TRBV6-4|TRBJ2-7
TGTGCCAGCACGGGGAGACTAGGACTCTACGAGCAGTACTTC
CASTGRLGLYEQYF
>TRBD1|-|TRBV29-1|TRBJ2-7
TGCAGCGTCGCCTCCGGGACAGGGGGGTACGAGCAGTACTTC
CSVASGTGGYEQYF
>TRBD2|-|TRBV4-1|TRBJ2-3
TGCGCCAGCAGCCAAGGGAGGCTAGCGGGAAACACAGATACGCAGTATTTT
CASSQGRLAGNTDTQYF
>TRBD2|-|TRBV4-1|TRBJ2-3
TGCGCCAGCAGCCAAGAAGGTCTAGCGGGGCCAGATACGCAGTATTTT
CASSQEGLAGPDTQYF
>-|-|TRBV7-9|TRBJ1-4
TGTGCCAGCGGGGGAGGCGAAAAACTGTTTTTT
CASGGGEKLFF
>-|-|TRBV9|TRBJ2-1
TGTGCCAGCAGCGTAACGAATGCAGGCGGCGTCGGTTTTAATGAGCAGTTCTTC
CASSVTNAGGVGFNEQFF
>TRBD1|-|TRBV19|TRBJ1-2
TGTGCCAGTAGTATAACGGGACAGGATACTAACTATGGCTACACCTTC
CASSITGQDTNYGYTF
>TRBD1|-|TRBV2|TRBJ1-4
TGTGCCAGCGCGGACAGGTTTGAAAAACTGTTTTTT
CASADRFEKLFF
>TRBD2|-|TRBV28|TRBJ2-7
TGTGCCAGCAGTTTCGGCGGGGGGGCCCTCTACGAGCAGTACTTC
CASSFGGGALYEQYF
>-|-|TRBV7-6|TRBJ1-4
TGTGCCAGCAGCTGGGGGGCGGCTAATGAAAAACTGTTTTTT
CASSWGAANEKLFF